This T cell receptor beta chain was recovered during a study of Ad26.COV2.S vaccination and SARS-CoV-2 variants. About the research overall: Ad26.COV2.S given intramuscularly, once or twice 56 days apart.

Stated treatment: about 20 received Ad26.COV2.S at low or high dose, single or two shots; roughly 5 received placebo; per-sample allocation not given. Day 63 following the first vaccine or placebo injection was when the samples were taken. Germline trimming cut 3 bases from V and 5 bases from J; bases unmatched to any gene: 7. Germline CDR1 reads ENHRY; CDR2 reads SYGVKD. This CDR3 spans 14 amino acids. Study findings and constraints: Comparability of non-spike TCR breadth was observed across vaccine and placebo recipients. There was a possibility that the TCR breadth and depth analyses underestimated total T cell responses.

On this clone itself: Its antigen remains unidentified.

Generated by immunoSEQ multiplex PCR, the TCRdb table keeps only in-frame clones and is missing some. The sample lists about 400,000 clones, 83% occurring once. The chain links TRBV10-3 to TRBJ2-7; 7 nucleotides match TRBD2. The receptor was isolated from a person aged 18-60 years who received the Ad26.COV2.S COVID-19 vaccine or a placebo. The sequencing used peripheral blood, collected in a trial of Ad26.COV2.S vaccine versus placebo. This chain's CDR3 is CAISDQGGSHEQYF. The CDR3 DNA is TGTGCCATCAGTGATCAGGGAGGGTCCCACGAGCAGTACTTC.